These 22 T cell receptor beta chains were all obtained from the same sample, sequenced in a study of T cell responses to AZD1222 COVID-19 vaccine. Sequencing used immunoSEQ multiplex PCR; TCRdb keeps in-frame clones, though not all of them. The table lists tens of thousands of clones, approximately 92% of them singletons, with under 5% in the top ten. This specimen consisted of peripheral blood, obtained 28 days after the second AZD1222 dose. The receptors shown here come from an adult who received the AZD1222 COVID-19 vaccine.

J is TRBJ1-2 and V is TRBV19, with unresolved D. The CDR3 contains 14 residues. CDR1 is LNHDA and CDR2 is SQIVND in the germline V gene (reference sequence). Trimming cost V 3 bases and J 1 base, with 9 bases left between them. The DNA of the CDR3 is TGTGCCAGTAGTATCATAGTGAATAACTATGGCTACACCTTC. It codes for CASSIIVNNYGYTF.

This chain uses TRBV7-7 with TRBJ2-5; tentatively, D is TRBD1 (7 bases). V lost 0 bases and J lost 0, with 14 bases in between. The CDR3 covers 17 residues. Germline V gives CDR1 SSHAT, CDR2 FNYEAQ (reference sequence). The CDR3 spells CASSLARGAQDQETQYF. Written as DNA, the CDR3 is TGTGCCAGCAGCTTAGCCAGGGGGGCCCAAGACCAAGAGACCCAGTACTTC.

This rearrangement joins TRBV11-3 to TRBJ2-1; D may correspond to TRBD1 or TRBD2 (5 bases each). The CDR3 sequence is 15 residues long. The germline V and J ends were trimmed by 1 base and 8 bases, with 15 bases remaining between them. CDR1 is SGHNT and CDR2 is YENEEA in the germline V gene. The chain's CDR3 is CASSLGGRESDEQFF. Written as DNA, the CDR3 is TGTGCCAGCAGCTTAGGTGGCAGGGAGAGCGATGAGCAGTTCTTC.

J is TRBJ2-7 and V is TRBV27; 8 bases match TRBD2. Trimming at V came to 8 bases and at J to 3 bases, leaving 12 bases not matched to a gene. Germline loops: CDR1 MNHEY, CDR2 SMNVEV (reference sequence). The CDR3 loop spans 15 amino acids. In nucleotides, the CDR3 is TGTGCCAGCTGGCAGTCTAGCGGGTTCTACTACGAGCAGTACTTC. It encodes CASWQSSGFYYEQYF.

The chain couples TRBV9 to TRBJ1-4, with 9 bases that match TRBD1. The junction had 6 bases not matched to a gene; V was cut back by 0 bases and J by 6 bases. The CDR3 has 16 amino acids. Germline V gene data show CDR1 as SGDLS and CDR2 as YYNGEE. CDR3 amino acids: CASSVDWTGADEKLFF. CDR3 nucleotide sequence: TGTGCCAGCAGCGTAGATTGGACAGGGGCGGATGAAAAACTGTTTTTT.

The V call is TRBV10-2, the J call TRBJ2-1; 11 positions agree with TRBD2. This CDR3 is 15 amino acids long. V was pared by 6 bases and J by 6 bases, with 7 bases of the junction left unmatched. Per the germline V gene, CDR1 is WSHSY and CDR2 is SAAADI. This chain's CDR3 is CASREQGLAVNEQFF. DNA of the CDR3: TGCGCCAGCAGGGAACAGGGACTAGCGGTCAATGAGCAGTTCTTC.

This clone has a single count. The chain recombines TRBV15 with TRBJ1-5; D remains ambiguous. This CDR3 spans 13 amino acids. Germline lookup yields CDR1 LNHNV and CDR2 YYDKDF (reference sequence). Trimming took 1 base from V and 2 from J, leaving 3 bases between them. The CDR3 loop reads CATSRVRNQPQHF. CDR3 DNA sequence: TGTGCCACCAGCAGAGTGCGCAATCAGCCCCAGCATTTT.

The chain combines TRBV25-1 with TRBJ1-2; D call uncertain. V was trimmed by 5 bases and J by 2 bases, leaving 6 bases between them. The CDR3 is 12 residues long. Germline V gene lookup returns CDR1 MGHDK and CDR2 SYGVNS. The CDR3 is CASSSLNYGYTF. CDR3 nucleotides: TGTGCCAGCAGTTCACTCAACTATGGCTACACCTTC.

The rearrangement links TRBV24-1 to TRBJ2-3; D is unresolved. The CDR3 consists of 13 residues. The germline V gene encodes CDR1 KGHDR and CDR2 SFDVKD. V dropped 7 bases and J dropped 1 base, with 8 bases sitting between them. The DNA of the CDR3 is TGTGCCACCAGCCTTCCCGGCACAGATACGCAGTATTTT. This codes for CATSLPGTDTQYF.

The chain is built from TRBV11-2 and TRBJ1-2; D unresolved. Germline values: CDR1 SGHAT, CDR2 FQNNGV. CDR3 length equals 13 residues. Trimming removed 1 base at V and 4 bases at J, with 7 bases between. The CDR3 nucleotides are TGTGCCAGCAGCTTAGTGGGCGCCTATGGCTACACCTTC. Protein: CASSLVGAYGYTF.

The genes are TRBV9 and TRBJ1-6; D gene ambiguous. This CDR3 contains 12 residues. Between the trimmed V and J ends, which lost 0 bases and 13 bases, there was a span of 8 bases. Germline V gene lookup returns CDR1 SGDLS and CDR2 YYNGEE. The CDR3 DNA reads TGTGCCAGCAGCGTAGCAGAGCGTCCCCTCCACTTT. It translates to CASSVAERPLHF.

This chain connects TRBV4-3 to TRBJ2-3, with no clear D. The germline V gene has CDR1 LGHNA and CDR2 YSLEER. Trimming cost V 3 bases and J 2 bases, with 9 bases left between them. The CDR3 consists of 14 residues. The chain's CDR3 is CASSQGSPTDTQYF. CDR3 bases: TGCGCCAGCAGCCAGGGCAGCCCCACAGATACGCAGTATTTT.

The chain carries TRBV7-2 and TRBJ2-7; TRBD2 matches 14 bases. After removal of 0 bases from V and 2 bases from J, the junction contained 3 bases not matched to a gene. This CDR3 has 17 amino acids. Germline values: CDR1 SGHTA, CDR2 FQGNSA. CDR3 nucleotide sequence: TGTGCCAGCAGCTTAGCGCGGACTAGCGGGAGGACCTACGAGCAGTACTTC. Its translation is CASSLARTSGRTYEQYF.

V usage is TRBV6-1 and J usage is TRBJ2-5, with 10 bases identical to TRBD2. Trimming at V came to 3 bases and at J to 2 bases, leaving 3 bases not matched to a gene. Germline CDR1 is MNHNS and CDR2 is SASEGT. The CDR3 consists of 15 residues. The CDR3 loop is CASSDGAGGQETQYF. CDR3 coding DNA: TGTGCCAGCAGTGACGGAGCGGGAGGGCAAGAGACCCAGTACTTC.

The chain joins TRBV3-1 (or the pseudogene TRBV3-2) to TRBJ1-1; the match to TRBD1 covers 9 bases. The ends lost 5 bases at V and 9 bases at J; junction bases unmatched: 4. There are 12 residues in the CDR3. Germline V lookup: CDR1 LGHDT, CDR2 YNNKEL (reference sequence). The CDR3 bases are TGTGCCAGCAGCTACGGACAGGGGCAAGCTTTCTTT. Encoded protein: CASSYGQGQAFF.

This rearrangement joins TRBV19 to TRBJ1-5; 8 bases align to TRBD1. With 5 bases clipped from V and 7 bases from J, the junction kept 10 bases outside the gene matches. The CDR3 runs to 15 residues. Per germline, CDR1 LNHDA and CDR2 SQIVND (reference sequence). The CDR3 coding sequence is TGTGCCAGTAGTGGGACGACAGGGGTGGGCCAGCCCCAGCATTTT. Translation: CASSGTTGVGQPQHF.

The CDR3 coding sequence is TGTGCCACCAGTGACGGGAAGGGGGAGACCCAGTACTTC. This codes for CATSDGKGETQYF. This chain uses TRBV24-1 with TRBJ2-5; D possibly uses TRBD1 or TRBD2 (5 bases each). Trimming took off 4 bases at V and 5 bases at J, with 10 bases between the two ends. This CDR3 comprises 13 residues. CDR1 is KGHDR and CDR2 is SFDVKD in the germline V gene.

This clone appeared once. The genes are TRBV5-1 and TRBJ1-4; 8 bases are a match to TRBD1. In germline, CDR1 is SGHRS, CDR2 YFSETQ. The CDR3 loop spans 14 amino acids. V was clipped by 3 bases and J by 7 bases; unmatched bases: 5. In nucleotides, the CDR3 is TGCGCCAGCAGCTCAGGACAGGGTCGTGAAAAACTGTTTTTT. Protein sequence: CASSSGQGREKLFF.

This chain links TRBV5-6 with TRBJ2-7; TRBD2 is a possible D gene (5 bases). Trimming removed 2 bases at V and 5 bases at J, with 14 bases between. The CDR3 contains 14 residues. The germline gives CDR1 SGHDT, CDR2 YYEEEE. CDR3 bases: TGTGCCAGCAGCTTAGACCTGCGGGCGGACGAGCAGTACTTC. It encodes CASSLDLRADEQYF.

The CDR3 sequence is CASSLGLTGGPADTQYF. The DNA of the CDR3 is TGTGCCAGCAGCTTAGGCCTCACGGGAGGGCCGGCAGATACGCAGTATTTT. The rearrangement links TRBV11-3 to TRBJ2-3; 8 bases are a match to TRBD2. The CDR3 is 17 residues long. V trimming: 1 base; J trimming: 4 bases; junction bases outside the gene matches: 10. From germline, CDR1 is SGHNT and CDR2 YENEEA.

This clone was detected only once. The genes are TRBV12-5 and TRBJ2-1; TRBD2 matches 12 bases. Germline CDR1 LGHNT, CDR2 FRNRAP. This CDR3 contains 17 residues. J was trimmed by 7 bases and V by 5 bases; bases with no gene match: 12. The CDR3 DNA reads TGTGCTAGTGGTACATGGGGGCTAGCGGGAGGGCCGAATGAGCAGTTCTTC. Amino acid sequence: CASGTWGLAGGPNEQFF.

The chain is built from TRBV21-1 and TRBJ1-6; TRBD1, the table's D call, was not compared with the DNA. TRBV21-1 is a pseudogene. This CDR3 contains 18 residues. The chain's CDR3 is CASSKDRGLSSYNSPLHF. CDR3 nucleotide sequence: TGTGCCAGCAGCAAAGATAGGGGCTTAAGTTCCTATAATTCACCCCTCCACTTT.